The 11 T cell receptor beta chains below were found in one sample sequenced in a study of blood T cell repertoires in COVID-19. TCRdb's copy holds only in-frame clones and misses some; the assay was immunoSEQ multiplex PCR. The sample has approximately 54,000 clones; approximately 86% are singletons. The sample consisted of peripheral blood. These receptors were taken from a man older than 75 with active COVID-19.

In its sample, this clone was seen once. The rearrangement joins TRBV6-5 to TRBJ2-1; the D gene is possibly TRBD1 (6 bases). This CDR3 comprises 15 residues. Trimming cost V 2 bases and J 6 bases, with 14 bases left between them. Germline V lookup: CDR1 MNHEY, CDR2 SVGAGI. CDR3 DNA: TGTGCCAGCAGTTACCGCCACAGGGTAGGCAATGAGCAGTTCTTC. Its translation: CASSYRHRVGNEQFF.

The chain combines TRBV4-1 with TRBJ2-4; 7 bases agree with TRBD2. The V segment lost 0 bases and the J segment 1 base; nucleotides outside the gene matches: 6. This CDR3 contains 17 residues. Germline assignment: CDR1 MGHRA and CDR2 YSYEKL. The CDR3 region is CASSQEGGYGAKNIQYF. CDR3 nucleotides: TGCGCCAGCAGCCAAGAGGGAGGGTATGGGGCCAAAAACATTCAGTACTTC.

J is TRBJ2-1 and V is TRBV5-5; 7 bases are a match to TRBD2. J lost 7 bases, V lost 0 bases, and 10 bases had no gene match. The CDR3 sequence is 16 residues long. Germline V gene lookup returns CDR1 SGHKS and CDR2 YYEKEE (reference sequence). CDR3 loop: CASSLVGRRQVNEQFF. The DNA of the CDR3 is TGTGCCAGCAGCTTGGTCGGGAGGAGGCAGGTAAATGAGCAGTTCTTC.

This clone was counted a single time. This rearrangement joins TRBV28 to TRBJ2-5, with 7 bases matching TRBD1. CDR1 is MDHEN and CDR2 is SYDVKM in the germline V gene. The CDR3 spans 17 residues. V dropped 5 bases and J dropped 7; count of bases not matched to a gene: 19. The CDR3 DNA reads as TGTGCCAGCAGTCCCCGGGGTCGACAGGGTGGGTCAGGGACCCAGTACTTC. Translation: CASSPRGRQGGSGTQYF.

This clone was counted a single time. The gene calls are TRBV19 and TRBJ2-1, with 8 bases aligning to TRBD2. Germline lookup yields CDR1 LNHDA and CDR2 SQIVND (reference sequence). The CDR3 runs 16 residues. The V segment lost 5 bases and the J segment 8 bases; nucleotides outside the gene matches: 14. The CDR3 loop reads CASSPSLSGRGDEQFF. DNA of the CDR3: TGTGCCAGTAGTCCATCTTTAAGCGGGAGAGGGGATGAGCAGTTCTTC.

The rearrangement links TRBV10-3 to TRBJ1-6, with D unresolved. V lost 4 bases and J 0 bases, leaving 7 bases between the germline ends. The CDR3 runs 15 residues. Germline V gene lookup returns CDR1 ENHRY and CDR2 SYGVKD. CDR3 nucleotides: TGTGCCATCAGTGGGGCGAGCTCCTATAATTCACCCCTCCACTTT. The encoded protein is CAISGASSYNSPLHF.

The chain uses TRBV15 and TRBJ2-3; D possibly corresponds to TRBD1 (5 bases). The CDR3 totals 16 residues. From germline, CDR1 is LNHNV and CDR2 YYDKDF (reference sequence). The germline V and J ends were trimmed by 5 bases and 1 base, with 16 bases remaining between them. The CDR3 loop reads CATSSTHRKGTDTQYF. The DNA for the CDR3 is TGTGCCACCAGCTCAACCCACAGGAAAGGCACAGATACGCAGTATTTT.

The rearrangement joins TRBV6-2 or TRBV6-3 to TRBJ1-5; tentatively, D is TRBD1 (5 bases). The CDR3 covers 19 residues. V was clipped by 0 bases and J by 0 bases, with 18 bases between them. Germline-derived CDR1 and CDR2 are MNHEY and SVGEGT. The CDR3 sequence: CASSYSQDTNDFSNQPQHF. CDR3 sequence (DNA): TGTGCCAGCAGTTACTCACAGGACACGAACGATTTTAGCAATCAGCCCCAGCATTTT.

The rearrangement links TRBV10-1 to TRBJ2-3, with 14 bases matching TRBD2. Per germline, CDR1 WNHNN and CDR2 SYGVQD (reference sequence). CDR3 length equals 18 residues. The trim removed 2 bases at V and 0 bases at J, leaving 4 bases unmatched. The DNA of the CDR3 is TGCGCCAGCAGTGAGCCCGGGACTAGCGGGAGTAGCACAGATACGCAGTATTTT. Translating gives CASSEPGTSGSSTDTQYF.

This sequence joins TRBV19 and TRBJ1-4; 9 bases are shared with TRBD1. Unmatched junction bases numbered 5, after V lost 3 bases and J lost 6 bases. The CDR3 has 15 residues. Germline CDR1 is LNHDA and CDR2 is SQIVND (reference sequence). The CDR3 DNA reads TGTGCCAGTAGTATCGGTACAGGGGGCCATGAAAAACTGTTTTTT. Translated: CASSIGTGGHEKLFF.

V usage is TRBV28 and J usage is TRBJ2-5; possibly TRBD2 for D (6 bases). The V gene's germline CDR1 is MDHEN and CDR2 SYDVKM. Trimming cost V 6 bases and J 2 bases, with 13 bases left between them. The CDR3 totals 14 residues. The DNA of the CDR3 is TGTGCCAGCAGACCCGGAGGGGAGCAAGAGACCCAGTACTTC. Amino acids: CASRPGGEQETQYF.